The rows below give T cell receptor beta chains drawn from one sample of a study of Graves' ophthalmopathy and Graves' hyperthyroidism. TCRdb reanalysed the multiplex PCR reads using MiXCR and keeps one entry per CDR3 protein. The sample yields more than 300,000 distinct CDR3 sequences, roughly 17% seen once. The specimen sequenced was peripheral blood. These TCRs come from an adult woman with stable Graves' hyperthyroidism. CDR3s include the opening cysteine and the closing phenylalanine or tryptophan.

cdr3_aa	j_call	v_call	cdr3_length
CASSESPRGETQYF	TRBJ2-5	TRBV10-1	14
CASSQRELAYEQYF	TRBJ2-7	TRBV6-1	14
CASSQGPGGYEQYF	TRBJ2-7	TRBV7-6	14
CASSPLLDEQYF	TRBJ2-7	TRBV6-2/TRBV6-3	12
CASSPWLRPHYGYTF	TRBJ1-2	TRBV28	15
CASSWGLGQSNYGYTF	TRBJ1-2	TRBV28	16
CASSSGEAYEQYF	TRBJ2-7	TRBV12-3/TRBV12-4	13
CATSDGGGNTEAFF	TRBJ1-1	TRBV24-1	14
CASGPSGTSGSLNGELFF	TRBJ2-2	TRBV27	18
CATSRDRSSTDTQYF	TRBJ2-3	TRBV15	15
CASMGLAGGVTQYF	TRBJ2-5	TRBV6-2/TRBV6-3	14